This T cell receptor beta chain was sequenced in a study of shared T cell receptors in the human thymus. Generated by immunoSEQ multiplex PCR, the TCRdb table keeps only in-frame clones and is missing some. Of 720,000 or so clones listed, approximately 85% are singletons. The CDR3 totals 17 residues. These data also formed part of another study, on human thymus T cells. According to that study: Within thymic and blood repertoires, V and J gene usage appeared to be biased.

The chain carries TRBV1 and TRBJ1-5; the table gives TRBD1 as D, unverified against the DNA. TRBV1 is flagged as a pseudogene. The TCR sequence derives from a girl under three years old with a congenital heart defect. Input material: thymocytes. The CDR3 protein is CTSSQEGVRSPGQPQHF. CDR3 sequence (DNA): TGCACCAGCAGCCAAGAAGGGGTCCGGTCCCCGGGTCAGCCCCAGCATTTT.